Listed below are T cell receptor beta chains from one sample, sequenced in a study of Graves' ophthalmopathy and Graves' hyperthyroidism. TCRdb used MiXCR to reprocess the multiplex PCR reads, holding one entry per CDR3 protein. Counted here are more than 300,000 distinct CDR3 sequences, over 15% occurring once; the ten biggest clones make up roughly 7%. Sample: peripheral blood. These receptor sequences come from a young woman with stable Graves' hyperthyroidism. The CDR3 runs from the conserved cysteine through the conserved F or W. The D gene is left open where the match is weak. Clone size is not always given. Where it is, it says once, few, many or a class for expanded clones.

cdr3_nt | cdr3_aa | v_call | d_call | clone_size | j_call
TGTGCCAGCAGTTCTCCTTCGGCAGCCTCTGGAAACACCATATATTTT | CASSSPSAASGNTIYF | TRBV6-2/TRBV6-3 | . | many | TRBJ1-3
TGTGCCAGTGGGACGGATCAGCCCCAGCATTTT | CASGTDQPQHF | TRBV19 | . | many | TRBJ1-5
TGTGCCAGCCATGGAGGGGGCCGCGCCCCCTACGAGCAGTACTTC | CASHGGGRAPYEQYF | TRBV19 | . | many | TRBJ2-7
TGTGCCAGCAGCGTAGACAGGGAGCTTATCGGCTACACCTTC | CASSVDRELIGYTF | TRBV9 | . | many | TRBJ1-2
TGTGCCAGCAGTTTATCGTTGACCTTCGGGCGAGGGGAGCTGTTTTTT | CASSLSLTFGRGELFF | TRBV27 | . | . | TRBJ2-2
TGTGCCAGCAGTTACTCGGAGACAGGTTATAGCAATCAGCCCCAGCATTTT | CASSYSETGYSNQPQHF | TRBV6-5 | . | many | TRBJ1-5
TGTGCCAGTAGTATGGGAGTTACGAACACTGAAGCTTTCTTT | CASSMGVTNTEAFF | TRBV19 | . | many | TRBJ1-1
TGTGCCAGCAGCATGCGGGGGGGGGTGAACACTGAAGCTTTCTTT | CASSMRGGVNTEAFF | TRBV11-3 | . | . | TRBJ1-1
TGTGCCGGTAGTATAGACGAGCCCAGCGGTGAAGCTTTCTTT | CAGSIDEPSGEAFF | TRBV19 | . | many | TRBJ1-1
TGTGCCAGCAGCCCGGGGACATCCGCGGCCTACGAGCAGTACTTC | CASSPGTSAAYEQYF | TRBV12-3/TRBV12-4 | . | many | TRBJ2-7
TGTGCCAGCAGCTTAGACCCCCTAGCGGTGTACCAAGAGACCCAGTACTTC | CASSLDPLAVYQETQYF | TRBV11-2 | TRBD2 | . | TRBJ2-5
TGTGCCAGCAGCGTAGGTGGGCAGCAAGAGACCCAGTACTTC | CASSVGGQQETQYF | TRBV9 | . | few | TRBJ2-5
TGTGCCAGCAGTTACTCGTGGCAGATGAACACCGGGGAGCTGTTTTTT | CASSYSWQMNTGELFF | TRBV6-5 | . | many | TRBJ2-2
TGTGCCAGTAGTATACGAATCACCGGGGCGGGACAGGGGGCAGAGACCCAGTACTTC | CASSIRITGAGQGAETQYF | TRBV19 | TRBD1 | many | TRBJ2-5
TGCGCCAGCAGCTCTCGGCCAGCGGGGTACGAGCAGTACTTC | CASSSRPAGYEQYF | TRBV5-1 | TRBD2 | once | TRBJ2-7
TGCGCCAGCAGCTTGAGTGGGCAGTCTAACTATGGCTACACCTTC | CASSLSGQSNYGYTF | TRBV5-1 | . | many | TRBJ1-2
TGCGCCAGCAGCCAAGAGCCCAGCGTCAGGGTCTACGAGCAGTACTTC | CASSQEPSVRVYEQYF | TRBV4-1 | . | . | TRBJ2-7
TGCAGTGCTTACCCGGGACTAGCCTCCGAGCAGTACTTC | CSAYPGLASEQYF | TRBV20-1 | TRBD2 | many | TRBJ2-7
TGTGCCAGCAGCTTAGATCTAGGGCAGGGGCCCTCCTACGAGCAGTACTTC | CASSLDLGQGPSYEQYF | TRBV11-3 | . | many | TRBJ2-7
TGCGCCAGCAGCTTGGGTTCCAGCGGACAAGAGACCCAGTACTTC | CASSLGSSGQETQYF | TRBV5-1 | . | many | TRBJ2-5
TGTGCCAGCAGCTTAAGGAGGACCCACACCGGGGAGCTGTTTTTT | CASSLRRTHTGELFF | TRBV7-3 | . | few | TRBJ2-2
TGTGCCAGCAGCCAAGACTTGGGGACAGGGATAGGCTACACCTTC | CASSQDLGTGIGYTF | TRBV14 | TRBD1 | many | TRBJ1-2
TGCGCCAGCAGCGCCGGACAGGGGGCGAACTATGGCTACACCTTC | CASSAGQGANYGYTF | TRBV5-1 | TRBD1 | few | TRBJ1-2
TGCGCCAGCAGCTTGTCGGGACAGGGGGTTGGAGAGGCCCAGTACTTC | CASSLSGQGVGEAQYF | TRBV5-1 | TRBD1 | . | TRBJ2-5